This T cell receptor beta chain emerged from a study of shared clonotypes between healthy human individuals. Overall study: Per donor, three plates held CD4 naive cells, three held CD4 memory, two held CD8 naive and one held CD8 memory.

At deep level, the assay was performed. How the authors handled the data: Without quality scores, immunoSEQ junctional reads could not be filtered like full-length reads. Some clones are missing from TCRdb's copy, which holds only in-frame ones; the method was immunoSEQ multiplex PCR. V and J calls and clone size come straight from that table; D and trimming were deduced from the DNA. This table holds about 1.1 million clones, approximately 78% found once. Germline V gives CDR1 LNHNV, CDR2 YYDKDF (reference sequence). V was clipped by 4 bases and J by 0 bases; unmatched bases: 4. The CDR3 is 15 residues long. This clone was seen a single time.

Sequencing was done on a sample of memory CD4+ T cells from PBMCs. Subset given: CD45RA-negative fraction. The receptor comes from a man younger than 35 in good health. Some clones in this sample may be carry-over from other donors' samples. The genes are TRBV15 and TRBJ2-7; 9 bases are a match to TRBD2. CDR3 in DNA: TGTGCCACCAGCATAAGCGGGAGGAGCTCCTACGAGCAGTACTTC. It yields the protein CATSISGRSSYEQYF.